These 9 T cell receptor beta chains were sequenced from one sample in a study of T cells after yellow fever vaccination. TCRdb called the 5' RACE reads again in MiXCR, with one record for every CDR3 protein. The sample gives just over 300,000 distinct CDR3 sequences, less than 4.5% of which show up once; about a quarter is in the top ten. The sequenced sample was PBMCs, obtained on the day of the yellow fever booster vaccination. Receptors were obtained from a man between 18 and 29 years old who received the YFV17D yellow fever vaccine.

In this sample, this clonotype turned up many times. V and J are TRBV28 and TRBJ1-1; 9 nucleotides agree with TRBD1. The ends lost 4 bases at V and 8 bases at J; junction bases unmatched: 5. The CDR3 spans 13 residues. Germline values: CDR1 MDHEN, CDR2 SYDVKM. The CDR3 DNA is TGTGCCAGCAGTTGGGGGGGACAGGGCGAAGCTTTCTTT. This translates into CASSWGGQGEAFF.

This clonotype has ten or more counts. The V gene is TRBV9, the J gene TRBJ2-3; 11 bases are a match to TRBD2. Germline trimming cut 5 bases from V and 0 bases from J; bases unmatched to any gene: 5. Germline values: CDR1 SGDLS, CDR2 YYNGEE. CDR3 length: 16 amino acids. Written as DNA, the CDR3 is TGTGCCAGCAGTGGGAGACTAGCGGGGAGCACAGATACGCAGTATTTT. This translates into CASSGRLAGSTDTQYF.

This clonotype was seen only a few times. The chain recombines TRBV5-1 with TRBJ2-2; D uncertain. The CDR3 is made up of 12 amino acids. Germline CDR1 and CDR2: SGHRS and YFSETQ. Trimming stripped 4 bases from V and 8 bases from J, with 9 bases between. The CDR3 DNA is TGCGCCAGCAGCCAACCACAGGGGGAGCTGTTTTTT. Amino acid sequence: CASSQPQGELFF. Complete variable domain (other parts from reference TRBV5-1 and TRBJ2-2): KAGVTQTPRYLIKTRGQQVTLSCSPISGHRSVSWYQQTPGQGLQFLFEYFSETQRNKGNFPGRFSGRQFSNSRSEMNVSTLELGDSALYLCASSQPQGELFFGEGSRLTVL.

The chain carries TRBV4-1 and TRBJ1-1, with TRBD1 identical over 11 bases. The CDR3 runs to 18 residues. Germline V lookup: CDR1 MGHRA, CDR2 YSYEKL. Germline trimming cut 1 base from V and 3 bases from J; bases unmatched to any gene: 10. The CDR3 DNA sequence: TGCGCCAGCAGCCAAGTTTTTGGACAGGGGGCTGGGGACACTGAAGCTTTCTTT. Amino acids: CASSQVFGQGAGDTEAFF.

This clonotype occurred many times. The chain combines TRBV7-2 with TRBJ2-5, with D possibly TRBD1 on 5 matching bases. Germline lookup yields CDR1 SGHTA and CDR2 FQGNSA. The CDR3 is made up of 14 amino acids. The V and J ends lost 4 bases and 5 bases respectively, with 14 bases between them. In DNA form, the CDR3 reads TGTGCCAGCAGCTCCGCAGGCCCAGGGGAGACCCAGTACTTC. Translated, it gives CASSSAGPGETQYF. The whole variable domain, remainder taken from reference TRBV7-2 and TRBJ2-5, is GAGVSQSPSNKVTEKGKDVELRCDPISGHTALYWYRQSLGQGLEFLIYFQGNSAPDKSGLPSDRFSAERTGGSVSTLTIQRTQQEDSAVYLCASSSAGPGETQYFGPGTRLLVL.

The table lists this clonotype with a few counts. This sequence joins TRBV7-6 and TRBJ2-7, with 7 bases aligning to TRBD1. V lost 5 bases to trimming and J lost 0 bases; unmatched junction nucleotides: 7. This CDR3 region has 15 residues. Germline V gene sequence: CDR1 SGHVS, CDR2 FNYEAQ. The DNA of the CDR3 is TGTGCCAGCAGCCCAACAGGGGTCCTCTCCTACGAGCAGTACTTC. It translates to CASSPTGVLSYEQYF.

This clonotype was seen a handful of times. J is TRBJ2-3 and V is TRBV7-3; TRBD2 matches 8 bases. The CDR3 length is 15 residues. V lost 4 bases to trimming and J lost 6 bases; unmatched junction nucleotides: 9. Germline V gene sequence: CDR1 SGHTA, CDR2 FQGTGA. For the CDR3, the DNA is TGTGCCAGCAGCTCCACGCGGGGGGCCGGGGATACGCAGTATTTT. As protein: CASSSTRGAGDTQYF.

The chain has TRBV19 and TRBJ2-7, with D tentatively TRBD1 or TRBD2 (5 bases each). Germline V lookup: CDR1 LNHDA, CDR2 SQIVND (reference sequence). Trimming removed 9 bases from V and 0 bases from J, with 15 bases in between. The CDR3 extends over 14 amino acids. CDR3 sequence reads: CASGVGLSSYEQYF. The DNA of the CDR3 is TGTGCCAGCGGGGTGGGGCTGAGCTCCTACGAGCAGTACTTC.

A few counts support this clonotype. The CDR3 sequence: CSATSGDATDTQYF. The CDR3 coding sequence is TGCAGTGCTACCTCAGGGGACGCCACAGATACGCAGTATTTT. The V and J genes are TRBV20-1 and TRBJ2-3; a weak D match, TRBD1 (6 bases). V lost 4 bases, J lost 2 bases, and 13 bases lay in between. The CDR3 has 14 residues. The germline CDR1 and CDR2 sequences are DFQATT and SNEGSKA (reference sequence).